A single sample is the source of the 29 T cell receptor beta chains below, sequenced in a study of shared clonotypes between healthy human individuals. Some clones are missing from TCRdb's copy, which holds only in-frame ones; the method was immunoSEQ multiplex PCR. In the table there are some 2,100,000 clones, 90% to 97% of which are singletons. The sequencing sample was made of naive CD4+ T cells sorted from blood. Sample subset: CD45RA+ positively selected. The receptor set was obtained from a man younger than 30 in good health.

The DNA of the CDR3 is TGTGCCAGCAGTTTAGGGCCCGCAGATACGCAGTATTTT. This gives the protein CASSLGPADTQYF. This chain links TRBV28 with TRBJ2-3; D unclear. The germline CDR1 and CDR2 sequences are MDHEN and SYDVKM. Trimming removed 2 bases at V and 4 bases at J, with 7 bases between. This CDR3 spans 13 amino acids.

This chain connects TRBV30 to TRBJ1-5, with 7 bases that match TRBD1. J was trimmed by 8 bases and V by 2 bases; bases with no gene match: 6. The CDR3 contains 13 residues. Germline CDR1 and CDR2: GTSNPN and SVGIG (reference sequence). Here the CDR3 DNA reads TGTGCCTGGAGTCGACAGGGTGTCGAGCCCCAGCATTTT. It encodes CAWSRQGVEPQHF.

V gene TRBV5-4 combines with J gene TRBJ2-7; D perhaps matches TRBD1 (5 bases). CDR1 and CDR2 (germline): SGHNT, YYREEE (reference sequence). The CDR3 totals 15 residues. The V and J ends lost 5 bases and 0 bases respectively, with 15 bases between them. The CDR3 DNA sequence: TGTGCCAGCAGTATTTCCACAGGTCTCTCCTACGAGCAGTACTTC. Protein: CASSISTGLSYEQYF.

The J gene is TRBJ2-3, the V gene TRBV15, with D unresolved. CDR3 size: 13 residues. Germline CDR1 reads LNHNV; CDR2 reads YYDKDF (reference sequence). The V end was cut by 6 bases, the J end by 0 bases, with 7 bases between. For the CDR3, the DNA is TGTGCCACCAGGGCGAGTAGCACAGATACGCAGTATTTT. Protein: CATRASSTDTQYF.

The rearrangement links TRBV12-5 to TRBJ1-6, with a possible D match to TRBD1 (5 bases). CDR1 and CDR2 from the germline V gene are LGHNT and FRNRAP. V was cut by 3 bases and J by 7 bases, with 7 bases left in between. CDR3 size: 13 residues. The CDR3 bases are TGTGCTAGTGGTTTACAGGAGAATTCACCCCTCCACTTT. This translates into CASGLQENSPLHF.

CDR3 sequence: CATWTGGNSYEQYF. DNA of the CDR3: TGTGCCACCTGGACAGGGGGCAACTCCTACGAGCAGTACTTC. The chain is built from TRBV10-3 and TRBJ2-7, with TRBD1 matching 11 bases. The J segment lost 0 bases and the V segment lost 10 bases, leaving 5 bases of the junction unmatched. This CDR3 has 14 amino acids. Germline V lookup: CDR1 ENHRY, CDR2 SYGVKD.

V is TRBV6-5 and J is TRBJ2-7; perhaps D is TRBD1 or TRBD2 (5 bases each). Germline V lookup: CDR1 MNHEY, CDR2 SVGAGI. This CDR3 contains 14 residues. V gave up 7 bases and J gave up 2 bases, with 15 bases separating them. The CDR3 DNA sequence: TGTGCCAGCACTACGAAGGGACGGGCCTACGAGCAGTACTTC. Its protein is CASTTKGRAYEQYF.

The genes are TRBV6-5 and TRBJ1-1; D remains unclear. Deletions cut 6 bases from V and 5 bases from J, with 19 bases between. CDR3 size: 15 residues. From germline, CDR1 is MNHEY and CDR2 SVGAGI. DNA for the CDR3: TGTGCCAGCAGCCGCGGTGGTTCGGGAGGGACTGAAGCTTTCTTT. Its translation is CASSRGGSGGTEAFF.

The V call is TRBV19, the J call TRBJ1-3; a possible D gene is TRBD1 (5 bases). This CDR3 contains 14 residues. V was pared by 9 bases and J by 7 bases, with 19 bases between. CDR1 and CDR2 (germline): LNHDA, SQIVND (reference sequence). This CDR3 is CASAFGGSGNTIYF. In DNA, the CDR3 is TGTGCCAGCGCTTTCGGGGGGAGCGGCAACACCATATATTTT.

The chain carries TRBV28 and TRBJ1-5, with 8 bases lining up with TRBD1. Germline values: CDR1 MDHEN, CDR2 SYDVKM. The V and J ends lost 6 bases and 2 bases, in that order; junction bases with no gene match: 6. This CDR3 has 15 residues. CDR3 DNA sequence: TGTGCCAGCAGCCGTTCGACAGGGGGCAATCAGCCCCAGCATTTT. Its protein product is CASSRSTGGNQPQHF.

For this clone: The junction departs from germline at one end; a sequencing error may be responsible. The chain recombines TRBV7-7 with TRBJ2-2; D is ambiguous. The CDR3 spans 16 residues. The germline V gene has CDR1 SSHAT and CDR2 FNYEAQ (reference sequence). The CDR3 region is CASSFQLLGNTGELFF. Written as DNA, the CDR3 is TGTGCTAGCAGCTTCCAGCTCCTGGGGAACACCGGGGAGCTGTTTTTT.

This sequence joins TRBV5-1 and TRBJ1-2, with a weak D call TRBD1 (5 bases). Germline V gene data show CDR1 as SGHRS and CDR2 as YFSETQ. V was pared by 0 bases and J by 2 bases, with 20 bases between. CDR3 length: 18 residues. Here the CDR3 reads CASSLAPTGPKGNYGYTF. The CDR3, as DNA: TGCGCCAGCAGCTTGGCCCCGACGGGACCGAAAGGGAACTATGGCTACACCTTC.

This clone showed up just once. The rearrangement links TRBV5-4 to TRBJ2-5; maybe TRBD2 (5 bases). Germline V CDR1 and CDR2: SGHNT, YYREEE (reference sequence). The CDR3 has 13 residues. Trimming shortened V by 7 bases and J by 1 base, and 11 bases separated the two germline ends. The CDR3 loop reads CASRSGSQETQYF. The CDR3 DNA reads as TGTGCCAGCCGGAGCGGTTCCCAAGAGACCCAGTACTTC.

The CDR3 coding sequence is TGTGCCTGGAACCCTCTGACAGGGGGCGCGAGGAACACTGAAGCTTTCTTT. Translation gives CAWNPLTGGARNTEAFF. The gene calls are TRBV30 and TRBJ1-1; 10 bases align to TRBD1. The junction had 12 bases not matched to a gene; V was cut back by 4 bases and J by 1 base. The CDR3 covers 17 residues. The germline V gene encodes CDR1 GTSNPN and CDR2 SVGIG (reference sequence).

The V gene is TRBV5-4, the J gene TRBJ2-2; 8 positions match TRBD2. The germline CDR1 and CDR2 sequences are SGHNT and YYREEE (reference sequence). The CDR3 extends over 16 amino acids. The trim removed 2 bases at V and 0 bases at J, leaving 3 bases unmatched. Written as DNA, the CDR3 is TGTGCCAGCAGCTTTGGACTAGCCACGAACACCGGGGAGCTGTTTTTT. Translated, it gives CASSFGLATNTGELFF.

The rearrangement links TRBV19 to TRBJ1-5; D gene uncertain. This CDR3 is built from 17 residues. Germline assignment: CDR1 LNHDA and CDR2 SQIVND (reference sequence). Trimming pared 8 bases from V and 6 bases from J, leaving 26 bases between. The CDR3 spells CASFRRWEGKKGQPQHF. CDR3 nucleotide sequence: TGTGCCAGTTTTAGGAGGTGGGAGGGAAAAAAAGGTCAGCCCCAGCATTTT.

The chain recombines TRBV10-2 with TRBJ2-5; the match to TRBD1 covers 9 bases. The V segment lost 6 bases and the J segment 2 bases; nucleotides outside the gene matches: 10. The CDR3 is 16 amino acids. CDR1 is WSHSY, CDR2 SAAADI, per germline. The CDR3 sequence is CASSDWGQGKQETQYF. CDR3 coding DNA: TGCGCCAGCAGCGACTGGGGACAGGGAAAACAAGAGACCCAGTACTTC.

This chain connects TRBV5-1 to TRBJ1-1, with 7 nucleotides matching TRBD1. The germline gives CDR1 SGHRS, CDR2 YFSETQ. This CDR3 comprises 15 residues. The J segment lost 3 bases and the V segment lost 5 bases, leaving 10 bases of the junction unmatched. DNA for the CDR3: TGCGCCAGCAGTTCCACAGGGGAACTGTACACTGAAGCTTTCTTT. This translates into CASSSTGELYTEAFF.

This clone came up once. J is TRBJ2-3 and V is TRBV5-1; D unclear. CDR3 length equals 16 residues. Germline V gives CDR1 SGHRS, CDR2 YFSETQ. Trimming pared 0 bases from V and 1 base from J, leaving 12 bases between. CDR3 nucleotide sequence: TGCGCCAGCAGCTTGGAAGGGCAGCATGGCACAGATACGCAGTATTTT. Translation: CASSLEGQHGTDTQYF.

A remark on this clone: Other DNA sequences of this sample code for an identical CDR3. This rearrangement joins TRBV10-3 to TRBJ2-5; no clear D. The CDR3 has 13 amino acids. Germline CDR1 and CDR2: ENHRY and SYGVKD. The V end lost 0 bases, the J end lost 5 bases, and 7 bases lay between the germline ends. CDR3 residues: CAISESGWETQYF. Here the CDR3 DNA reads TGTGCCATCAGTGAGTCAGGTTGGGAGACCCAGTACTTC.

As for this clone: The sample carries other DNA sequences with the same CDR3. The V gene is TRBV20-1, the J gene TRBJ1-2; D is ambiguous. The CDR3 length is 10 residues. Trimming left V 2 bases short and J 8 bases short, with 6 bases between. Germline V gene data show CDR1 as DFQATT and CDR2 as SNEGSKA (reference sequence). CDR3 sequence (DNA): TGCAGTGCTAGAAACGGAGGCTACACCTTC. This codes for CSARNGGYTF.

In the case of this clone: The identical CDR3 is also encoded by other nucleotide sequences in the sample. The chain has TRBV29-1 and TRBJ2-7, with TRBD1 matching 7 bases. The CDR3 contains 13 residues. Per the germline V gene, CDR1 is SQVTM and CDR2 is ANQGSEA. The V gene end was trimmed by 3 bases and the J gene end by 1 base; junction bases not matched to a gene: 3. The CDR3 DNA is TGCAGCGTTGAGGACAGGACTTCCTACGAGCAGTACTTC. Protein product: CSVEDRTSYEQYF.

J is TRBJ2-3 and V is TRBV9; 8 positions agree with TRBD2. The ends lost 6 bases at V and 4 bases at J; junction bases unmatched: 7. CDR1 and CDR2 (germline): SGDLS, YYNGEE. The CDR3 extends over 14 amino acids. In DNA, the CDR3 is TGTGCCAGCAATTTAGCGGGGCACCCAGATACGCAGTATTTT. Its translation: CASNLAGHPDTQYF.

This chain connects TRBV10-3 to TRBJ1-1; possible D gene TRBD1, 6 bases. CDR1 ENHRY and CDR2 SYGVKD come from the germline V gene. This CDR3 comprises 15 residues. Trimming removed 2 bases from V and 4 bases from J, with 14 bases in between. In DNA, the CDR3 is TGTGCCATCAGTGAGCCTCCTCAGGGGATCACTGAAGCTTTCTTT. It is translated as CAISEPPQGITEAFF.

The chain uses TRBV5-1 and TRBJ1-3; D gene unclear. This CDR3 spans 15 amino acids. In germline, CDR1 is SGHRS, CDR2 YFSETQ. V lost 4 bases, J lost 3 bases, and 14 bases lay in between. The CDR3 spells CASSPGGPLGNTIYF. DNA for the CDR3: TGCGCCAGCAGCCCTGGTGGGCCCCTTGGAAACACCATATATTTT.

The CDR3 spells CASSLNAGYSYEQYF. The CDR3 DNA is TGTGCCAGCAGCTTAAATGCGGGGTACTCCTACGAGCAGTACTTC. V is TRBV7-3 and J is TRBJ2-7, with D tentatively TRBD2 (6 bases). The CDR3 length is 15 residues. Deletions cut 1 base from V and 0 bases from J, with 10 bases between. Germline V gene sequence: CDR1 SGHTA, CDR2 FQGTGA.

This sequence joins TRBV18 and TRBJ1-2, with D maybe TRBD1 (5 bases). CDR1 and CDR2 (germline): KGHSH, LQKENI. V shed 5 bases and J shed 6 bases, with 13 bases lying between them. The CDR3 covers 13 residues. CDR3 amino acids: CASSSGTGDGYTF. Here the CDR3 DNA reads TGTGCCAGCTCATCCGGGACCGGGGATGGCTACACCTTC. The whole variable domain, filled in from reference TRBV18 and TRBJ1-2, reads NAGVMQNPRHLVRRRGQEARLRCSPMKGHSHVYWYRQLPEEGLKFMVYLQKENIIDESGMPKERFSAEFPKEGPSILRIQQVVRGDSAAYFCASSSGTGDGYTFGSGTRLTVV.

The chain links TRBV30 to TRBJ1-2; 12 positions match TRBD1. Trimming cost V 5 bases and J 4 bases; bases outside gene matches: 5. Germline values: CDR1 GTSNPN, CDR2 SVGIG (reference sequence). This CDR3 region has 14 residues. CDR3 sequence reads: CAWGTGGLIYGYTF. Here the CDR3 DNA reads TGTGCCTGGGGGACAGGGGGCCTAATCTATGGCTACACCTTC.

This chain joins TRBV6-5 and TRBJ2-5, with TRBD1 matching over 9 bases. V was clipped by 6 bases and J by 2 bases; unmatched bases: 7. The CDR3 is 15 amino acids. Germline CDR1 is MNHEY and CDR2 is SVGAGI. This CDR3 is CASRNLGQGQETQYF. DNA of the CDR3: TGTGCCAGCAGAAACCTGGGACAGGGTCAAGAGACCCAGTACTTC.